This T cell receptor beta chain derives from a study of identical twins. Study-level points and caveats: In beta out-of-frame sequences, the excess sharing between twins was weaker.

This clonotype was observed a handful of times. Its antigen is currently unknown. V was trimmed by 0 bases and J by 0 bases, leaving 13 bases between them. From germline, CDR1 is SGHTS and CDR2 YDEGEE. This CDR3 is built from 17 residues. TCRdb reanalysed the 5' RACE reads using MiXCR and keeps one entry per CDR3 protein. In the table there are about 790,000 distinct CDR3 sequences, roughly 18% of which are singletons. The same data also went into a second study, on T cells expressing NK-cell markers. That report notes: Within the sequenced cohort of eight donors, seven exhibited HCMV seropositivity and one was seronegative.

Specimen: PBMCs. The V call is TRBV5-8, the J call TRBJ2-4, with a tentative D call TRBD1 (6 bases). The clonotype was recovered from a woman aged 18-29 years in good health. The DNA of the CDR3 is TGTGCCAGCAGCTTGGGGTGGACAGCACTAGCCAAAAACATTCAGTACTTC. Protein: CASSLGWTALAKNIQYF. Using reference TRBV5-8 and TRBJ2-4 for the parts outside the CDR3, the full variable domain is EAGVTQSPTHLIKTRGQQATLRCSPISGHTSVYWYQQALGLGLQFLLWYDEGEERNRGNFPPRFSGRQFPNYSSELNVNALELEDSALYLCASSLGWTALAKNIQYFGAGTRLSVL.